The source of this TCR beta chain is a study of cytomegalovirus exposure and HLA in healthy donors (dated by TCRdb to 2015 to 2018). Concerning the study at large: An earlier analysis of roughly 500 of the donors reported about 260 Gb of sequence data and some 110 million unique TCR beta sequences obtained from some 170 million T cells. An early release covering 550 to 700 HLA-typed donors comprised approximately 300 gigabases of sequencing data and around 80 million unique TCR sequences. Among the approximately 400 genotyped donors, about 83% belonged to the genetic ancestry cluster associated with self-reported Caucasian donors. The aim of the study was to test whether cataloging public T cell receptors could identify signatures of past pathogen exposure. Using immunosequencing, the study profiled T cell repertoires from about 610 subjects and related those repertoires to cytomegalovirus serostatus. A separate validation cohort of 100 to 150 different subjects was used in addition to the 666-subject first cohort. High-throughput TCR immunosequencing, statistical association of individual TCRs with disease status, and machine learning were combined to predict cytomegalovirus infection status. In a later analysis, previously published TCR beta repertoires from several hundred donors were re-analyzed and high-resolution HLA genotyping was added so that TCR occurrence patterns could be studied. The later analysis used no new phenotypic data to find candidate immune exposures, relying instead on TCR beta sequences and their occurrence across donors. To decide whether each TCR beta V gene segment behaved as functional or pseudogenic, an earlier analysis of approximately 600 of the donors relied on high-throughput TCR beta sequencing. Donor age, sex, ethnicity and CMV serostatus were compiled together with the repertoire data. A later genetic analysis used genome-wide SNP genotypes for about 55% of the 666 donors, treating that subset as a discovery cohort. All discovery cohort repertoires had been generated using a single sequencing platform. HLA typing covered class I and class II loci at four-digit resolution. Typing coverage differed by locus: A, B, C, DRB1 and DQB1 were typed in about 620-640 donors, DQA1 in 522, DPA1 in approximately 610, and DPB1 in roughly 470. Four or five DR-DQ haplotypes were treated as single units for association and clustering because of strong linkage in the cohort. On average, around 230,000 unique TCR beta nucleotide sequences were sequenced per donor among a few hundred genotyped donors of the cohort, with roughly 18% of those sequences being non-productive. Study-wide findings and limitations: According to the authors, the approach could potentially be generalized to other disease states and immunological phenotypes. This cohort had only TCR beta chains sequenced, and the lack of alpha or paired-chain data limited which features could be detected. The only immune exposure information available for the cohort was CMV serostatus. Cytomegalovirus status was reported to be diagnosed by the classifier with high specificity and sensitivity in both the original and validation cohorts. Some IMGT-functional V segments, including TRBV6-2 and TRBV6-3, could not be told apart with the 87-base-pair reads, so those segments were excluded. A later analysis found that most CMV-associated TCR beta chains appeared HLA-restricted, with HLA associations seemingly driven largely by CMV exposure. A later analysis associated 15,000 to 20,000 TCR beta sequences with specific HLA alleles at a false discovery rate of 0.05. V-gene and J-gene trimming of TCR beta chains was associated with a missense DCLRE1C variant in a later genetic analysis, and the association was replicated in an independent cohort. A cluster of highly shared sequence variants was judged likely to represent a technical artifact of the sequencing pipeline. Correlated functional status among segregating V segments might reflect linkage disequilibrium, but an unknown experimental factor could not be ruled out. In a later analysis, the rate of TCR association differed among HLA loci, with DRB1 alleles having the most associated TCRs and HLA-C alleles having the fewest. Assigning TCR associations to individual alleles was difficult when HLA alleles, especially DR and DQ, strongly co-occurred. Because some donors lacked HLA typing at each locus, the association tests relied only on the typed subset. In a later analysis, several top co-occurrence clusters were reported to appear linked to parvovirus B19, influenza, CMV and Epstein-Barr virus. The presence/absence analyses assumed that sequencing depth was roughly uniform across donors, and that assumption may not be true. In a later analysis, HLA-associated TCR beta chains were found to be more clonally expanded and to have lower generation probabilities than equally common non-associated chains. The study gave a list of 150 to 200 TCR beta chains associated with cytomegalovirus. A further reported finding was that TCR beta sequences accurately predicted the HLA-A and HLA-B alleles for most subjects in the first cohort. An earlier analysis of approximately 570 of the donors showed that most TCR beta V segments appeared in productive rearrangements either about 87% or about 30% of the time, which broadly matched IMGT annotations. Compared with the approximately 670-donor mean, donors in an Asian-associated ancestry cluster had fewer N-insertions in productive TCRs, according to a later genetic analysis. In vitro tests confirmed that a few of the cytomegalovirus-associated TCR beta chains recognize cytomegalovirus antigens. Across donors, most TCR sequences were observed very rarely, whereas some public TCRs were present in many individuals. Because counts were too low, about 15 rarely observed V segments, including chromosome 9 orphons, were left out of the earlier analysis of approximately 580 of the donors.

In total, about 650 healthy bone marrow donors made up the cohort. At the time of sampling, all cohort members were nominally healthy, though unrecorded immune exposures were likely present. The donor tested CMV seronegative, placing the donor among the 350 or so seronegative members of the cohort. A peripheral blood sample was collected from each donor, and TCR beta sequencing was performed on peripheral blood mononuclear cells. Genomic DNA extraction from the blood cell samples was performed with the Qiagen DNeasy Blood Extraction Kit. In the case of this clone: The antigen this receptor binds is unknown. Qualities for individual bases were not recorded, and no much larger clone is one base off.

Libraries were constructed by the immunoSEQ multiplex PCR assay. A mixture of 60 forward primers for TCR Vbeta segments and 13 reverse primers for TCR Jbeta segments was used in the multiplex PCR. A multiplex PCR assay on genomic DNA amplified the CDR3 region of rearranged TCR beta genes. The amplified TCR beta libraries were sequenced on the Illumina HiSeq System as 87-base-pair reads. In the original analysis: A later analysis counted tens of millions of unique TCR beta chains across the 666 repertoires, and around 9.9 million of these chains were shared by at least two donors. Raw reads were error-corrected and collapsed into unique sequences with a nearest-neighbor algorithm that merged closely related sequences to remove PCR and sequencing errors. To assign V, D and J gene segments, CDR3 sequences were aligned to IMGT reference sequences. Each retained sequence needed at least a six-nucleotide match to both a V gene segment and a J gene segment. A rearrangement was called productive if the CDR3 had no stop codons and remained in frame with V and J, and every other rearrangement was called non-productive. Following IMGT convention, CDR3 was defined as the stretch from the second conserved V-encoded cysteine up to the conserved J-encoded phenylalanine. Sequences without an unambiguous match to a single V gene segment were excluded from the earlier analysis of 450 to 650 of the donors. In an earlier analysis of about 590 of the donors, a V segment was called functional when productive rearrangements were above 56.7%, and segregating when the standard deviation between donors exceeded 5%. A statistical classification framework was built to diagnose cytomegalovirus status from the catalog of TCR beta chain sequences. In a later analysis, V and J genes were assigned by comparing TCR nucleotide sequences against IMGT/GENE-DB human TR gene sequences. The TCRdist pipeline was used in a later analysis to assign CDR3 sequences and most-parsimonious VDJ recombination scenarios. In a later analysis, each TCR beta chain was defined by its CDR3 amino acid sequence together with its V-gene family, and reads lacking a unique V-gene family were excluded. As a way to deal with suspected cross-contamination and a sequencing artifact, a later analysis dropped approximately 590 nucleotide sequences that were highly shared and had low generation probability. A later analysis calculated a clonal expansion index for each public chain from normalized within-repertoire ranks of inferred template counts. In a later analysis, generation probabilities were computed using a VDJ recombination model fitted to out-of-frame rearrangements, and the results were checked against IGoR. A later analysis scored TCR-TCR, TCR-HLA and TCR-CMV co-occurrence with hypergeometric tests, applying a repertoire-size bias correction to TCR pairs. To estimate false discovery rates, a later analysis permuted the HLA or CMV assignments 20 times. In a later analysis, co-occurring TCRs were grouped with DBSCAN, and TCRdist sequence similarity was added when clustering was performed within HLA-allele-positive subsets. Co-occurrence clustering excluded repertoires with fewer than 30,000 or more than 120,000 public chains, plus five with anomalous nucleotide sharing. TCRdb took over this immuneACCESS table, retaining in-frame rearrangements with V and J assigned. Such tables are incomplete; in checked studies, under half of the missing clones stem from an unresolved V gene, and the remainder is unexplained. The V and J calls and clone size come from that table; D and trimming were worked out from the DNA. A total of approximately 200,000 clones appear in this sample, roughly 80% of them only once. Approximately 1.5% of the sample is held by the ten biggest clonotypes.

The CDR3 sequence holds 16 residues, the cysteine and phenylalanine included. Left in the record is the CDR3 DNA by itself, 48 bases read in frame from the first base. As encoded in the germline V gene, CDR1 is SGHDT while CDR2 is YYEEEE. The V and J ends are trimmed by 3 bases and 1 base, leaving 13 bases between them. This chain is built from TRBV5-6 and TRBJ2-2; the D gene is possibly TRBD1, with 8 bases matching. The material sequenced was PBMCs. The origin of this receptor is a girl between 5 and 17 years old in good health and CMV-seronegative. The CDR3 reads CASSSGGQVNTGELFF. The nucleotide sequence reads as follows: TGTGCCAGCAGCTCGGGGGGACAGGTGAACACCGGGGAGCTGTTTTTT. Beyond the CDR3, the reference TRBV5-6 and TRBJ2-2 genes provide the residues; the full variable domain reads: DAGVTQSPTHLIKTRGQQVTLRCSPKSGHDTVSWYQQALGQGPQFIFQYYEEEERQRGNFPDRFSGHQFPNYSSELNVNALLLGDSALYLCASSSGGQVNTGELFFGEGSRLTVL.